This T cell receptor beta chain emerged from a study of blood T cell repertoires in COVID-19. Study details: Samples of COVID-19 (acute and convalescent) were obtained from the United States, Italy and Spain. In each case, the material was cDNA or gDNA derived from T cells, B-cell-depleted T cells, or PBMCs.

As to this clone: A far bigger clonotype differs at one base, so this is likely a read error.

From germline, CDR1 is MDHEN and CDR2 SYDVKM. The CDR3 runs to 14 residues. V dropped 6 bases and J dropped 1; count of bases not matched to a gene: 1. The method was immunoSEQ multiplex PCR; TCRdb's version includes in-frame clones alone and lacks a portion of them. This sample carries approximately 190,000 clones, roughly 87% of them seen once, and the ten largest clones take approximately 8.1%. Sequenced material: peripheral blood. This rearrangement joins TRBV28 to TRBJ2-3; 10 bases agree with TRBD2. This clonotype was sampled from a woman aged 60-70 years with COVID-19, enrolled during active disease. CDR3 nucleotide sequence: TGTGCCAGCAGGGGGACTAGCGGCACAGATACGCAGTATTTT. Protein product: CASRGTSGTDTQYF.